The T cell receptor beta chain under discussion was sequenced for a study of OX40 agonist ivuxolimab in advanced cancers. As for the study in general: The study reported partial responses in three patients: one hepatocellular carcinoma, two cutaneous melanoma. General study findings and limits: Those patients achieving a partial response at 0.1-3.0 mg/kg showed among the lowest clonal expansion. Antigen specificity was not determined for the expanded peripheral T cells.

This CDR3 is built from 17 residues. V dropped 0 bases and J dropped 6; count of bases not matched to a gene: 10. Germline V CDR1 and CDR2: LGHNA, YSLEER. Repertoires were generated with immunoSEQ multiplex PCR, while TCRdb's copy carries only in-frame clones and drops some. The sample holds approximately 74,000 clones; over 85% are singletons and the top ten take about 0.32%. Note on this clone: Antigen unknown.

This chain links TRBV4-3 with TRBJ2-7; 11 nucleotides match TRBD2. The receptor was derived from an adult with an advanced solid tumor such as melanoma, head and neck, liver or kidney cancer. The material sequenced was CD4+ or CD8+ T cells sorted from blood, taken in a trial of the OX40 agonist ivuxolimab. The CDR3 sequence: CASSQDYLAGGTGEQYF. The CDR3 coding sequence is TGCGCCAGCAGCCAAGATTATCTAGCGGGGGGAACTGGCGAGCAGTACTTC.